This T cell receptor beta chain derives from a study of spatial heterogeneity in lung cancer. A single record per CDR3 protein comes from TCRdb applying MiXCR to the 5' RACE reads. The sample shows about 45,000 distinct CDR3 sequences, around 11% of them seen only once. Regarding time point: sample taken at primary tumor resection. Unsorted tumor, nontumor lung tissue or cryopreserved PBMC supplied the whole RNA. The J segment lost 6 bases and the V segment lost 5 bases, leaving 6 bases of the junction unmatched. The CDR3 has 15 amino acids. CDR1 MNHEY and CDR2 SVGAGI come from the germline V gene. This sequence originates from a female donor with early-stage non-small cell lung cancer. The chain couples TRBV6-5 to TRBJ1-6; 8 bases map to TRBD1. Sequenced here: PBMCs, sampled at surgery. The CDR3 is CASSTRDRSNSPLHF. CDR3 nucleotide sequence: TGTGCCAGCAGTACGCGGGACAGGAGTAATTCACCCCTCCACTTT.